This T cell receptor (beta chain) derives from a study of spatial heterogeneity in lung cancer. Time point noted: sample taken at primary tumor resection. This clonotype occurred many times. TCRdb reanalysed the 5' RACE reads using MiXCR and keeps one entry per CDR3 protein. The sample lists 35,000 to 55,000 distinct CDR3 sequences, nearly 7% occurring once. The material was PBMCs, obtained at surgery. The source of this sequence is a female donor with early-stage non-small cell lung cancer.

This chain's CDR3 is CASSYSMGEQYF. The CDR3 DNA follows: TGTGCCAGCAGTTACTCCATGGGGGAGCAGTACTTC. The chain links TRBV6-5 to TRBJ2-7; D gene ambiguous. CDR3 size: 12 residues. The V end was cut by 0 bases, the J end by 7 bases, with 7 bases between. Per the germline V gene, CDR1 is MNHEY and CDR2 is SVGAGI.